This T cell receptor beta chain is from a study of blood T cell repertoires in COVID-19. Whole-study context: Italy, Spain and the United States were the sources of the convalescent and acute COVID-19 samples. Sources were T cells, B-cell-depleted T cells, or PBMCs; the material itself was cDNA or gDNA.

Original methodology: Researchers report that nucleated cell counts were estimated from reference gene primer amplification. Profiled with immunoSEQ multiplex PCR; TCRdb holds only in-frame clones, not every one. Clonal size and the V and J genes are those of that table, whereas D and trimming came from the DNA. This table has more than 65,000 clones, around 84% appearing once. V was pared by 5 bases and J by 6 bases, with 10 bases between. In germline, CDR1 is KGHSH, CDR2 LQKENI. This CDR3 spans 13 amino acids. The receptor was derived from an older woman with acute or convalescent COVID-19. V gene TRBV18 combines with J gene TRBJ2-2; a possible D gene is TRBD1 (6 bases). Sequenced: peripheral blood. In nucleotides, the CDR3 is TGTGCCAGCTCATGGACAGAGGCCGGGGAGCTGTTTTTT. It codes for CASSWTEAGELFF.